This is a list of T cell receptor beta chains from one sample in a study of response to subunit inactivated influenza vaccine. TCRdb reprocessed the RT-PCR reads via MiXCR and lists one record per CDR3 protein. The table lists approximately 530,000 distinct CDR3 sequences, roughly 7.9% of them singletons, with about 12% in the top ten. This specimen consisted of PBMCs from blood, obtained roughly 24 months after vaccination. The receptors were sampled from a man aged 50 to 69 who received an inactivated influenza vaccine. Each CDR3 is given without its conserved first and last residue. The order of the fields is V gene, CDR3 protein.

V: TRBV6-5; CDR3: ASSFFSGLADYEQY
V: TRBV6-1; CDR3: ASSEPGRSTDTQY
V: TRBV11-2; CDR3: ASKSTSGADGTDTQY
V: TRBV7-6; CDR3: ASSLVPGQGVYEQY
V: TRBV11-2; CDR3: ASSLDGGQGAYNEQF
V: TRBV9; CDR3: ASSATGAAAYEQY
V: TRBV7-3; CDR3: ASSSTGADGYT
V: TRBV7-2; CDR3: ASSPPYANEKLF
V: TRBV6-4; CDR3: ASRWTSGRASNEQF
V: TRBV5-1; CDR3: ASSLTGTSGGGEF
V: TRBV5-6; CDR3: ASGSGQGSQPQH
V: TRBV28; CDR3: ASSSLRSQTSGRNIQY
V: TRBV18; CDR3: ASSLTGTHEQY
V: TRBV29-1; CDR3: SVEQGTDTQY
V: TRBV7-2; CDR3: ASSPDPGGEQY
V: TRBV28; CDR3: ASKSGTSDSYNEQF
V: TRBV7-2; CDR3: ASSLGGMETQY
V: TRBV29-1; CDR3: SVALFDIQETQY
V: TRBV24-1; CDR3: ATSREASETQY
V: TRBV20-1; CDR3: SAVAGVQENEQF
V: TRBV15; CDR3: ATSSRTDTQY
V: TRBV7-9; CDR3: ASSLDNEQY
V: TRBV15; CDR3: ATSKAGAANEKLF
V: TRBV5-1; CDR3: PSSKGGQGTALTDGYT
V: TRBV20-1; CDR3: CARDSRFGTGETQY
V: TRBV20-1; CDR3: SARDRAGNYNEQF
V: TRBV5-6; CDR3: ASSLDDISDYEQY
V: TRBV15; CDR3: ATSHAGGLTSGETQY
V: TRBV12-3/TRBV12-4; CDR3: ASRSGGGTTGTQY
V: TRBV7-2; CDR3: ASSPTGRPQETQY
V: TRBV7-9; CDR3: ASSLVIAGGPHEQY
V: TRBV6-2/TRBV6-3; CDR3: ASSYGSGIGQPQH
V: TRBV6-1; CDR3: ATRTFQGGDEKLF
V: TRBV20-1; CDR3: SAGMNYGYT
V: TRBV7-2; CDR3: ASSWTSGLSSYNEQF
V: TRBV5-1; CDR3: ASSQPLSVGPYEQY
V: TRBV6-2/TRBV6-3; CDR3: ASSYSGGGDEQF
V: TRBV7-3; CDR3: ASSSTGGAFNEQF
V: TRBV5-1; CDR3: ASSPNPGTERTEAF
V: TRBV4-2; CDR3: ASTLPGDGEETQY